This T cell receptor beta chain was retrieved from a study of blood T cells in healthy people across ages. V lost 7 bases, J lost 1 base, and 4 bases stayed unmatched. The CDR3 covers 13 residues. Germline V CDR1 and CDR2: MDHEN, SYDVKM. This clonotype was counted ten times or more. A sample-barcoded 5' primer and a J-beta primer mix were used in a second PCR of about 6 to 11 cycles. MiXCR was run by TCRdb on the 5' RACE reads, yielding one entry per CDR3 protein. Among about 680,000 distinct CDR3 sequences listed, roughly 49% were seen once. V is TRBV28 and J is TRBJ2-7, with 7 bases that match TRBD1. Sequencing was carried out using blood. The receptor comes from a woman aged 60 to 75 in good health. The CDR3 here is CASTRTGSYEQYF. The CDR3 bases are TGTGCCAGCACCCGGACAGGATCCTACGAGCAGTACTTC.